What follows are 7 T cell receptor beta chains derived from one specimen sequenced in a study of T cell changes during pregnancy in multiple sclerosis. Produced via immunoSEQ multiplex PCR; TCRdb's table is partial and in-frame only. The sample carries about 110,000 clones, 80% to 95% recorded once. Material: peripheral blood, obtained after pregnancy. Receptor source: a female donor with multiple sclerosis, enrolled in a pregnancy study.

This clone has a single count. This chain joins TRBV18 and TRBJ1-2, with D maybe TRBD1 (6 bases). Germline V gene lookup returns CDR1 KGHSH and CDR2 LQKENI. CDR3 size: 15 residues. Trimming removed 2 bases from V and 4 bases from J, with 14 bases in between. The CDR3 coding sequence is TGTGCCAGCTCACCAGGGGGCCAGGCCCGCTATGGCTACACCTTC. Its translation: CASSPGGQARYGYTF.

The rearrangement joins TRBV14 to TRBJ1-6; D ambiguous. The V end was cut by 4 bases, the J end by 7 bases, with 8 bases between. This CDR3 is built from 13 residues. The germline gives CDR1 SGHDN, CDR2 FVKESK. The CDR3 reads CASSLGRNSPLHF. In DNA, the CDR3 is TGTGCCAGCAGCCTAGGGAGAAATTCACCCCTCCACTTT.

The genes are TRBV5-6 and TRBJ1-1, with 9 positions matching TRBD1. The CDR3 runs to 16 residues. The V and J ends lost 4 bases and 3 bases, in that order; junction bases with no gene match: 10. Germline assignment: CDR1 SGHDT and CDR2 YYEEEE. Here the CDR3 DNA reads TGTGCCAGCAGCACCGGGACAGGGTCCCCTGACACTGAAGCTTTCTTT. Its translation is CASSTGTGSPDTEAFF.

Only one count was recorded for this clone. The rearrangement links TRBV7-8 to TRBJ1-1; TRBD1 matches at 7 bases. V lost 2 bases to trimming and J lost 5 bases; unmatched junction nucleotides: 8. From germline, CDR1 is SGHVS and CDR2 FQNEAQ. The CDR3 runs 15 residues. CDR3 sequence (DNA): TGTGCCAGCAGCTTATCGAAGGGGGCGTTGACTGAAGCTTTCTTT. This sequence encodes CASSLSKGALTEAFF.

The DNA of the CDR3 is TGTGCCAGCAGCATAATAAAAGGGGACAGCTCCCGAGGAGATACGCAGTATTTT. Translating gives CASSIIKGDSSRGDTQYF. The J gene is TRBJ2-3, the V gene TRBV21-1; TRBD1 is the table's D call, not checked against the DNA. TRBV21-1 is labeled a pseudogene. The CDR3 loop spans 18 amino acids.

The genes are TRBV29-1 and TRBJ2-3, with 10 bases aligning to TRBD2. The CDR3 has 16 amino acids. J lost 4 bases, V lost 6 bases, and 13 bases had no gene match. The germline V gene encodes CDR1 SQVTM and CDR2 ANQGSEA. CDR3 in DNA: TGCAGCGTGCGTCTAGGGCAGCGGGAGGGCCCAGATACGCAGTATTTT. Amino acids: CSVRLGQREGPDTQYF.

The chain employs TRBV11-2 and TRBJ1-2; D gene unclear. Per the germline V gene, CDR1 is SGHAT and CDR2 is FQNNGV. CDR3 length: 14 residues. Trimming removed 1 base at V and 6 bases at J, with 12 bases between. The chain's CDR3 is CASSLGAGSHGYTF. The CDR3 DNA reads as TGTGCCAGCAGCTTAGGGGCGGGCTCCCATGGCTACACCTTC. The full variable domain, completed using reference TRBV11-2 and TRBJ1-2, is EAGVAQSPRYKIIEKRQSVAFWCNPISGHATLYWYQQILGQGPKLLIQFQNNGVVDDSQLPKDRFSAERLKGVDSTLKIQPAKLEDSAVYLCASSLGAGSHGYTFGSGTRLTVV.